The 9 T cell receptor beta chains below come from one sample, sequenced in a study of tissue T cells after allogeneic stem cell transplantation. Clones were read by immunoSEQ multiplex PCR, and TCRdb kept only the in-frame ones, dropping some. This sample yields 15,000 to 20,000 clones, of which 70% are seen a single time; approximately 0.93% belongs to the top ten. Sequencing was carried out using spleen. These receptors all stem from a female BALB/c mouse in good health. Strain haplotype at MHC: H2-d.

Regarding this clone: Genes here carry mouse names. The read falls 1 residue short of the CDR3 end, and the missing part is taken from the germline J gene. The chain is built from TRBV1 and TRBJ2-7, with D possibly being TRBD1 (6 bases). CDR3 size: 16 residues. CDR1 is NSQYPW and CDR2 is LRSPGD in the germline V gene (reference sequence). V was trimmed by 0 bases and J by 0 bases, leaving 12 bases between them. CDR3 DNA (partial): TGCACCTGCAGTGCAGAAACGGACAGAATCTCCTATGAACAGTAC. Translating gives CTCSAETDRISYEQY. The complete CDR3 reads CTCSAETDRISYEQYF.

This clone was seen only once. Mouse gene names and germline throughout. The CDR3 end falls 1 residue outside the read, so it is completed with the germline J gene. J is TRBJ2-2 and V is TRBV29, with D perhaps matching TRBD1 (7 bases). CDR1 and CDR2 (germline): MSHET, SYDVDS. There are 12 residues in the CDR3. The CDR3 DNA, read in part, is TGTGTAGGGGGCCAAAACACCGGGCAGCTCTAC. This sequence encodes CVGGQNTGQLY. The entire CDR3 protein reads CVGGQNTGQLYF.

Concerning this clone itself: All gene names here are mouse names. The sequenced fragment ends 1 residue before the CDR3 boundary, so the rest is inferred from the germline J gene. V gene TRBV1 combines with J gene TRBJ1-6; tentative D call: TRBD1 (6 bases). TRBJ1-6 is designated an ORF whose function remains uncertain. Trimming shortened V by 1 base and J by 0 bases, and 7 bases separated the two germline ends. Germline V gene sequence: CDR1 NSQYPW, CDR2 LRSPGD (reference sequence). The CDR3 contains 16 residues. CDR3: CTCSAAGASYNSPLYF. The part of the CDR3 DNA that was read is TGCACCTGCAGTGCAGCAGGGGCTTCCTATAATTCGCCCCTCTAC.

Points on this clone: Gene names and germline match the mouse. Read data end 1 residue before the CDR3 end; the end is taken from the germline J gene. This chain uses TRBV5 with TRBJ1-4; D gene ambiguous. V was cut by 2 bases and J by 0 bases, with 7 bases left in between. This CDR3 spans 15 amino acids. CDR1 and CDR2 (germline): LGHNA, YNLKQL (reference sequence). The chain's CDR3 is CASSQNKISNERLFF. CDR3 DNA, as far as it was read: TGTGCCAGCAGCCAAAACAAGATTTCCAACGAAAGATTATTT.

In its sample, this clone was seen a few times. The gene names here belong to mouse. Read data end 1 residue before the CDR3 end; the end is taken from the germline J gene. The V call is TRBV2, the J call TRBJ2-7, with D tentatively TRBD1 or TRBD2 (5 bases each). The germline V and J ends were trimmed by 0 bases and 4 bases, with 7 bases remaining between them. This CDR3 spans 13 amino acids. The V gene's germline CDR1 is LGHNA and CDR2 YSYQKL. The part of the CDR3 DNA that was read is TGTGCCAGCAGCCAAGACGGGGCATATGAACAGTAC. Amino acid sequence: CASSQDGAYEQY. The full CDR3 reads CASSQDGAYEQYF.

In the case of this clone: The listed genes are named as in mouse. The read terminates 1 residue ahead of where the CDR3 ends, so the germline J gene completes it. V gene TRBV3 combines with J gene TRBJ2-7, with 9 bases fitting TRBD2. The J segment lost 7 bases and the V segment lost 3 bases, leaving 7 bases of the junction unmatched. This CDR3 spans 14 amino acids. Looked up from germline, CDR1 is SNHLY and CDR2 is FYNGKV (reference sequence). The CDR3 reads CASSFVGGRPEQYF. CDR3 DNA (partial): TGTGCCAGCAGCTTTGTGGGGGGGCGCCCGGAACAGTAC.

About this clone itself: Here the gene names and germline are mouse. The missing CDR3 end, 1 residue past where the read stops, is filled in from the germline J gene. The chain is built from TRBV29 and TRBJ2-4, with 9 bases matching TRBD1. The J segment lost 6 bases and the V segment lost 2 bases, leaving 3 bases of the junction unmatched. Per germline, CDR1 MSHET and CDR2 SYDVDS. This CDR3 has 14 amino acids. CDR3 residues: CASSLHDRGNTLYF. CDR3 DNA (partial): TGTGCTAGCAGTTTACACGACAGGGGGAACACCTTGTAC.

A word on this clone: Any gene name here is a mouse gene name. The read finishes 1 residue shy of the CDR3 end, and the germline J gene is used to complete it. The gene calls are TRBV4 and TRBJ1-2, with D possibly being TRBD1 (5 bases). CDR1 and CDR2 (germline): LGHDT, YNNKQL (reference sequence). The CDR3 is made up of 12 amino acids. Between the trimmed V and J ends, which lost 4 bases and 3 bases, there was a span of 6 bases. The DNA read from the CDR3 is TGTGCCAGCAGCTTCAGGGACTCCGACTACACC. Translating it yields CASSFRDSDYT. The complete CDR3 sequence is CASSFRDSDYTF.

This clone was counted a few times. Each gene name is a mouse one. Incomplete CDR3 DNA: TGTGCCAGCAGTGAACAACAAATTTCCAACGAAAGATTATTT. Translating gives CASSEQQISNERLF. The whole CDR3 reads CASSEQQISNERLFF. The gene calls are TRBV13-3 and TRBJ1-4; D ambiguous. The read terminates 1 residue before the CDR3 end, so the remaining end is supplied by the germline J gene. CDR1 NNHDY and CDR2 SYVADS come from the germline V gene. The CDR3 totals 15 residues. With 2 bases removed from V and 0 bases from J, the gap between germline ends came to 8 bases.